A selection of T cell receptor beta chains follows, all from one sample in a study of regulatory T cells in long-lasting Graves disease. TCRdb re-derived calls from the multiplex PCR reads in MiXCR, one entry per CDR3 protein. The table includes approximately 350,000 distinct CDR3 sequences, approximately 15% detected once. A further study also used this sample, focusing on T cells in Graves' hyperthyroidism and ophthalmopathy.

Here the sequenced sample was peripheral blood mononuclear cells (PBMCs), taken at new diagnosis, from a patient treated with antithyroid drugs. These receptors were obtained from a man aged 35 to 55 with Graves disease. The CDR3 runs from the conserved cysteine through the conserved F or W. D genes are given only for firm matches. Only some rows state a clone size, as once, few, many or a class for expanded clones.

size	D	V	J	DNA	CDR3
.	.	TRBV2	TRBJ1-2	TGTGCCAGCACCGAGGACCGAACCTATGGCTACACCTTC	CASTEDRTYGYTF
many	TRBD2	TRBV20-1	TRBJ2-5	TGCAGTGCTAGACTAGCGGGGAGGGAGACCCAGTACTTC	CSARLAGRETQYF
many	.	TRBV18	TRBJ1-1	TGTGCCAGCTCACCCGAGGAGAAGTCGGCAACTTTCTTT	CASSPEEKSATFF
many	.	TRBV30	TRBJ2-3	TGTGCCTGTACTCCAGAGGCAGCGATCACAGATACGCAGTATTTT	CACTPEAAITDTQYF
many	.	TRBV9	TRBJ2-7	TGTGCCAGCAGCGGAGCGACAGGAAGCTACGAGCAGTACTTC	CASSGATGSYEQYF
.	.	TRBV3-1	TRBJ2-7	TGTGCCAGCAGCCCCAAGATAGGGTTTGACGCCTACGAGCAGTACTTC	CASSPKIGFDAYEQYF
many	.	TRBV11-2	TRBJ1-3	TGTGCCAGCAGCTTAGAGGGGGGCTCTGGAAACACCATATATTTT	CASSLEGGSGNTIYF
.	TRBD2	TRBV29-1	TRBJ2-7	TGCAGCGTTGAGTATCTTGGGAGGGGCCTCCGGAATGAGCAGTACTTC	CSVEYLGRGLRNEQYF
many	.	TRBV11-1	TRBJ2-3	TGTGCCAGCAGCTTAGCCCTGCAACGGGCAGATACGCAGTATTTT	CASSLALQRADTQYF
few	.	TRBV20-1	TRBJ2-3	TGCAGTGCTCACGACAGTAAGGGGGCAGATACGCAGTATTTT	CSAHDSKGADTQYF
.	.	TRBV27	TRBJ1-2	TGTGCCAGCAACAACAGGTTTCGGGATGGCTACACCTTC	CASNNRFRDGYTF
many	.	TRBV9	TRBJ2-5	TGTGCCAGCAGCGTACAGACTCAAGAGACCCAGTACTTC	CASSVQTQETQYF
few	TRBD1	TRBV10-3	TRBJ1-1	TGTGCCATCACCCGGGACAGCTTCAACACTGAAGCTTTCTTT	CAITRDSFNTEAFF
many	TRBD2	TRBV12-3/TRBV12-4	TRBJ2-2	TGTGCCAGCTCGCCCGGGGGGTATTTCGGGGAGCTGTTTTTT	CASSPGGYFGELFF
few	TRBD1	TRBV19	TRBJ1-2	TGTGCCAGTACCCCGGGACAGGGGATGTGGGGCTACACCTTC	CASTPGQGMWGYTF
many	.	TRBV2	TRBJ2-3	TGTGCCAGCAGTGAACGGGCGCCATTCACAGATACGCAGTATTTT	CASSERAPFTDTQYF
.	.	TRBV15	TRBJ2-6	TGTGCCACCAGCAGGGCCACACAGGGATCCGCTGGGGCCAACGTCCTGACTTTC	CATSRATQGSAGANVLTF
few	.	TRBV2	TRBJ1-1	TGTGCCAGCAGTCCCCAAACTAACACTGAAGCTTTCTTT	CASSPQTNTEAFF
.	TRBD1	TRBV5-1	TRBJ2-7	TGTGCCAGCAGCGGGACAGGGCGTTGGGACGAGCAGTACTTC	CASSGTGRWDEQYF
many	.	TRBV10-3	TRBJ2-2	TGTGCCTCAGGACAGCCCAACACCGGGGAGCTGTTTTTT	CASGQPNTGELFF
.	.	TRBV18	TRBJ1-1	TGTGCCAGCGAACGGGAGACAACTGAAGCTTTCTTT	CASERETTEAFF
.	.	TRBV19	TRBJ2-1	TGTGCCAGTAGTATAGCCGGGGTTGGTAGTGAGCAGTTCTTC	CASSIAGVGSEQFF
.	.	TRBV11-2	TRBJ1-4	TGTGCCAGCAGGACCCTGAAGGCGGTCAATGAAAAACTGTTTTTT	CASRTLKAVNEKLFF
.	.	TRBV13	TRBJ2-1	TGTGCCAGCAGCTTAGTTCGTGAGGAGCAGTTCTTC	CASSLVREEQFF
.	.	TRBV13	TRBJ1-2	TGTGCCAGCAGCTTAATGGCTGGAGCCTATGGCTACACCTTC	CASSLMAGAYGYTF
.	TRBD1	TRBV24-1	TRBJ2-5	TGTGCCACCAGTGGCCGTAGGGTGACAGGGCAAGAAGAGACCCAGTACTTC	CATSGRRVTGQEETQYF
once	TRBD1	TRBV5-1	TRBJ2-3	TGCGCCAGCAACAGCCTGGGACAGAGCACAGATACGCAGTATTTT	CASNSLGQSTDTQYF
few	.	TRBV11-2	TRBJ1-5	TGTGCCAGCAGCCGGGGACTGCCTAATCAGCCCCAGCATTTT	CASSRGLPNQPQHF
few	.	TRBV30	TRBJ1-5	TGTGCCTGGAGTGGGGGTTGGAATCAGCCCCAGCATTTT	CAWSGGWNQPQHF
many	.	TRBV27	TRBJ1-6	TGTGCCAGCATGGGGTGGGGCTTGGATTCACCCCTCCACTTT	CASMGWGLDSPLHF
many	.	TRBV6-1	TRBJ2-2	TGTGCCAGCAGTGAAGGGGGAGGGGGCCAACGAGCCGGGGAGCTGTTTTTT	CASSEGGGGQRAGELFF
few	TRBD1	TRBV11-2	TRBJ2-7	TGTGCCAGCAGTTGGGGGACAGAGAGCTACGAGCAGTACTTC	CASSWGTESYEQYF
many	TRBD1	TRBV20-1	TRBJ2-5	TGCAGTGCTAGAGACCCGGGACAGGGCCCTCAAGAGACCCAGTACTTC	CSARDPGQGPQETQYF
many	.	TRBV20-1	TRBJ1-4	TGCAGTGCCGGGTATACAACTAATGAAAAACTGTTTTTT	CSAGYTTNEKLFF
many	TRBD2	TRBV20-1	TRBJ2-2	TGCAGTGCTAGCCCAACGGGGGGCGGGGAGCTGTTTTTT	CSASPTGGGELFF
few	.	TRBV7-6	TRBJ2-2	TGTGCCAGCAGCTTAAGCTCCCCTCAGAACACCGGGGAGCTGTTTTTT	CASSLSSPQNTGELFF
many	TRBD2	TRBV5-1	TRBJ2-7	TGTGCCAGCAGCTTGGTAGCGGGGGGGCCGGGCCAGTACTTC	CASSLVAGGPGQYF
.	TRBD1	TRBV11-2	TRBJ2-7	TGTGCCAGCAGCTTTTGGACAGGGGTCCACGAGCAGTACTTC	CASSFWTGVHEQYF
few	TRBD2	TRBV29-1	TRBJ2-2	TGCAGCGCAGGGACTAGCGGGATCCCCGGGGAGCTGTTTTTT	CSAGTSGIPGELFF
.	TRBD1	TRBV20-1	TRBJ1-2	TGCAGTGCTCCCGACAGGGCCCTAGAGGGCTACACCTTC	CSAPDRALEGYTF
few	.	TRBV12-3/TRBV12-4	TRBJ2-2	TGTGCCAGCAGTTTTGACCACGGACTGCGGGGGAACACCGGGGAGCTGTTTTTT	CASSFDHGLRGNTGELFF
many	TRBD1	TRBV14	TRBJ2-3	TGTGCCAGCAGCCCCCGGGACAGACATTTCACAGATACGCAGTATTTT	CASSPRDRHFTDTQYF
.	.	TRBV4-3	TRBJ1-5	TGCGCCAGCAGCCAGAATTTGGGCAGCAATCAGCCCCAGCATTTT	CASSQNLGSNQPQHF
many	.	TRBV6-2/TRBV6-3	TRBJ2-7	TGTGCCAGCAGTTACGGACTAAGGGTCTACGAGCAGTACTTC	CASSYGLRVYEQYF
few	.	TRBV28	TRBJ2-2	TGTGCCAGCAGTTTTGGGGTTGCCGGGGAGCTGTTTTTT	CASSFGVAGELFF
.	.	TRBV5-1	TRBJ1-1	TGCGCCAGCAGCTACGATCTGAACACTGAAGCTTTCTTT	CASSYDLNTEAFF
many	.	TRBV7-9	TRBJ2-3	TGTGCCAGCAGCTACAAAGGCTTGTTAGCGTGGGCAGATACGCAGTATTTT	CASSYKGLLAWADTQYF
few	.	TRBV5-5	TRBJ2-7	TGTGCCAGCAGCTTGGCACCAGGACAGACGGGGCTCGAGCAGTACTTC	CASSLAPGQTGLEQYF
few	.	TRBV15	TRBJ1-1	TGTGCCACCAGCAGAGATAGAGGGGCGAACACTGAAGCTTTCTTT	CATSRDRGANTEAFF
.	TRBD1	TRBV2	TRBJ1-2	TGTGCCAGCATGGGACAGGCGATCTATGGCTACACCTTC	CASMGQAIYGYTF
many	.	TRBV11-3	TRBJ2-7	TGTGCCAGCAGCTCCATCACGAACCGCTACGAGCAGTACTTC	CASSSITNRYEQYF
many	.	TRBV2	TRBJ2-7	TGTGCCAGCAGTGAACGCCTTGAATGGTACTTC	CASSERLEWYF
many	.	TRBV2	TRBJ2-2	TGTGCCAGCAGGCAGGACAGTATCACCGGGGAGCTGTTTTTT	CASRQDSITGELFF
.	.	TRBV28	TRBJ1-5	TGTGCCAGCAGTTTGTTTGGACAGCCCCAGCATTTT	CASSLFGQPQHF
.	.	TRBV12-3/TRBV12-4	TRBJ1-3	TGTGCCAGCAGTCACCCCCGGGGGGGTATCTCTGGAAACACCATATATTTT	CASSHPRGGISGNTIYF
many	.	TRBV18	TRBJ1-5	TGTGCCAGCCCACCATCAGGGGACAATCAGCCCCAGCATTTT	CASPPSGDNQPQHF
.	.	TRBV20-1	TRBJ2-2	.	CSATFHGAGSYEQYFGPDTGELFF
few	.	TRBV11-2	TRBJ1-4	TGTGCCAGCAGCCCCCCCTGGACAAACGAAAAACTGTTTTTT	CASSPPWTNEKLFF
many	.	TRBV4-1	TRBJ2-7	TGCGCCAGCAGCCAAGGGACTGTTAGCTCCTACGAGCAGTACTTC	CASSQGTVSSYEQYF